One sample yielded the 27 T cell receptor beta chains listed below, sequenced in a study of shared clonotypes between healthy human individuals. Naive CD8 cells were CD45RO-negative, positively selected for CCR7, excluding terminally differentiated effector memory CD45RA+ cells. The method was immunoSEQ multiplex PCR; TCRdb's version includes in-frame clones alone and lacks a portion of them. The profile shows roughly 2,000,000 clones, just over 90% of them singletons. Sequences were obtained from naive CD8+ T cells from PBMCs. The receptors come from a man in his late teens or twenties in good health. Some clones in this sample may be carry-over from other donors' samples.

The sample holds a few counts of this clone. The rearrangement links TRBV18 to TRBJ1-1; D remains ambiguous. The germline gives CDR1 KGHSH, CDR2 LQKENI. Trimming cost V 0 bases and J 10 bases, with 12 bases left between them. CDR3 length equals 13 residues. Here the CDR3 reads CASSPPIGERAFF. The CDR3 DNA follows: TGTGCCAGCTCACCACCGATCGGGGAACGAGCTTTCTTT.

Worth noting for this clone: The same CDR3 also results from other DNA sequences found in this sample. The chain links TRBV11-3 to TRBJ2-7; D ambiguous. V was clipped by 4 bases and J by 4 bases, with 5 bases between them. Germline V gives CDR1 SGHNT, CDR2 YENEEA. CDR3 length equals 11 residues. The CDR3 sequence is CASSSGYEQYF. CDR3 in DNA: TGTGCCAGCAGCTCCGGATACGAGCAGTACTTC.

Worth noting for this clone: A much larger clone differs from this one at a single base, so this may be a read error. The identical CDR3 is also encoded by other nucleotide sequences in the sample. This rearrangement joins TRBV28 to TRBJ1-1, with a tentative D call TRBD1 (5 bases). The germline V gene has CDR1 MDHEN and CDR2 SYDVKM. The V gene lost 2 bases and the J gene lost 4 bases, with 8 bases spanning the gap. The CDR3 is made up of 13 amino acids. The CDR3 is CASSLGGSTEAFF. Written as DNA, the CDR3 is TGTGCCAGCAGTTTAGGGGGGAGCACTGAAGCTTTCTTT.

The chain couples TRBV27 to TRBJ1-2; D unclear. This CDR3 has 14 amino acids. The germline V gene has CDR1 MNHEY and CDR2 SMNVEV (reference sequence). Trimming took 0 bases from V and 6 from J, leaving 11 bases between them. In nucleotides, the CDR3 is TGTGCCAGCAGTTTATCCTTGCGGGGAAATGGCTACACCTTC. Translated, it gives CASSLSLRGNGYTF.

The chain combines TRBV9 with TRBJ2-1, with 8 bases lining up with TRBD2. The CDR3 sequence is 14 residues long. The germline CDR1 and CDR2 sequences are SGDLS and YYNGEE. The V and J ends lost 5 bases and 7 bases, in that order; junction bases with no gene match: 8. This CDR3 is CASSNGRAGNEQFF. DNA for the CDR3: TGTGCCAGCAGTAACGGGAGGGCAGGGAATGAGCAGTTCTTC.

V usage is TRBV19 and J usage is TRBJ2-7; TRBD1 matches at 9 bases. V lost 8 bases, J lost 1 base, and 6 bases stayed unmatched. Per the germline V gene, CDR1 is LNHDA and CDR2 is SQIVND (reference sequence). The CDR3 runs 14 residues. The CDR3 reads CASSWTGASYEQYF. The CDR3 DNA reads TGTGCCAGTTCCTGGACAGGGGCTTCCTACGAGCAGTACTTC. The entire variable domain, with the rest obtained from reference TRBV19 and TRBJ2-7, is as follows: DGGITQSPKYLFRKEGQNVTLSCEQNLNHDAMYWYRQDPGQGLRLIYYSQIVNDFQKGDIAEGYSVSREKKESFPLTVTSAQKNPTAFYLCASSWTGASYEQYFGPGTRLTVT.

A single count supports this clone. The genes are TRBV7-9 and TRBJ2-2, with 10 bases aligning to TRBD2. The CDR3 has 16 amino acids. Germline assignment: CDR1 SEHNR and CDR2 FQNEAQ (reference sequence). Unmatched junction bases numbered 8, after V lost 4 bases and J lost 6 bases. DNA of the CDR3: TGTGCCAGCAGCTCTAGCGGGGGAGGTCTTCCCGGGGAGCTGTTTTTT. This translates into CASSSSGGGLPGELFF.

DNA for the CDR3: TGTGCCAGCAGCTTTTTAGCGGGAGAGAGTAATGAGCAGTTCTTC. This sequence encodes CASSFLAGESNEQFF. The chain employs TRBV7-9 and TRBJ2-1, with 9 bases aligning to TRBD2. Trimming at V came to 3 bases and at J to 7 bases, leaving 7 bases not matched to a gene. The germline CDR1 and CDR2 sequences are SEHNR and FQNEAQ (reference sequence). The CDR3 is 15 amino acids.

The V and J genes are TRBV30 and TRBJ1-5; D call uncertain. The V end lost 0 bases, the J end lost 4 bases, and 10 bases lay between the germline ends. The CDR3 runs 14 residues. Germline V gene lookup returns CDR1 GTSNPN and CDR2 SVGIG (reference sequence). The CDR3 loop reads CAWSVLGQNQPQHF. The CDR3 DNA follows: TGTGCCTGGAGTGTACTTGGGCAGAATCAGCCCCAGCATTTT.

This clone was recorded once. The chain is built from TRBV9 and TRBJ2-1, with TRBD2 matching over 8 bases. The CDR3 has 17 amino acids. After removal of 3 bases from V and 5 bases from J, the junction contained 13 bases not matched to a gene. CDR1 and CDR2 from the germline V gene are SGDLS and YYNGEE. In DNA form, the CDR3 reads TGTGCCAGCAGCGCGACTAGCGCTAGTGGATTCAACAATGAGCAGTTCTTC. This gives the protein CASSATSASGFNNEQFF.

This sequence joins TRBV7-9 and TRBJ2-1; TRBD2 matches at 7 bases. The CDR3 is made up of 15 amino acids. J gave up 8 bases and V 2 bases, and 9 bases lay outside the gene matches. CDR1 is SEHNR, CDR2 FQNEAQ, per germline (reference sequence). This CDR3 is CASSLIEGGHHEQFF. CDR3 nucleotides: TGTGCCAGCAGCTTAATAGAGGGAGGGCACCATGAGCAGTTCTTC.

CDR3 in DNA: TGTGCCAGCAGTTTATCACAGCGTTTGGAAGAGACCCAGTACTTC. This translates into CASSLSQRLEETQYF. This sequence joins TRBV27 and TRBJ2-5; no clear D. Trimming pared 0 bases from V and 3 bases from J, leaving 11 bases between. This CDR3 region has 15 residues. CDR1 is MNHEY and CDR2 is SMNVEV in the germline V gene (reference sequence).

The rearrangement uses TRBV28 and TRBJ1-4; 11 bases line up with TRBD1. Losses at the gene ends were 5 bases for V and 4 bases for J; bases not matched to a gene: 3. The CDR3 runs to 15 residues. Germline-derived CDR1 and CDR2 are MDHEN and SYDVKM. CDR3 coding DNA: TGTGCCAGCAGTCGGACAGGGGGCATTAATGAAAAACTGTTTTTT. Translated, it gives CASSRTGGINEKLFF.

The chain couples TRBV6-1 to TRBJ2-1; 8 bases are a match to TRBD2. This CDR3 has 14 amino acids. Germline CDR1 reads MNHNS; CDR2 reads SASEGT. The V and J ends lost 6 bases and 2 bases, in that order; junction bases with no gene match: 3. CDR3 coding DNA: TGTGCCAGCAGACAACTAGCGGCCTACAATGAGCAGTTCTTC. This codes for CASRQLAAYNEQFF.

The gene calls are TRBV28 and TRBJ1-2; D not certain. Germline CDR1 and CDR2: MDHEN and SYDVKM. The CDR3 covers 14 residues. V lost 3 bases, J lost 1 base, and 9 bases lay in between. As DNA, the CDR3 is TGTGCCAGCAGTTTGGCCAGCATTAACTATGGCTACACCTTC. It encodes CASSLASINYGYTF.

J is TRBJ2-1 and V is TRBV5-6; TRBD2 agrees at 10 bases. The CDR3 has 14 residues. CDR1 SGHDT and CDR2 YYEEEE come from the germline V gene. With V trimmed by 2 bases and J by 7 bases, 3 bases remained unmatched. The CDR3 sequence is CASSLLTSGNEQFF. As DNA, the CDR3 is TGTGCCAGCAGCTTATTGACTAGCGGGAATGAGCAGTTCTTC.

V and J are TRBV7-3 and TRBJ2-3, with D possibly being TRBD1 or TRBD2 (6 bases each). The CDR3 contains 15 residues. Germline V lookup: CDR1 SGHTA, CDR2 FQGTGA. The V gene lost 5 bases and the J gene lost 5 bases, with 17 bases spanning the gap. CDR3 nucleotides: TGTGCCAGCAGCCTAGGGGGGACATGGATAGATACGCAGTATTTT. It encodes CASSLGGTWIDTQYF.

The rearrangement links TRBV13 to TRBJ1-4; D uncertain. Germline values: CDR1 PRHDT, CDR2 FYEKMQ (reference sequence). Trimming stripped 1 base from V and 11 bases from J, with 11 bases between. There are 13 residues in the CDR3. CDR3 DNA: TGTGCCAGCAGCTTAGCCGGGTTGGAGAAACTGTTTTTT. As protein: CASSLAGLEKLFF.

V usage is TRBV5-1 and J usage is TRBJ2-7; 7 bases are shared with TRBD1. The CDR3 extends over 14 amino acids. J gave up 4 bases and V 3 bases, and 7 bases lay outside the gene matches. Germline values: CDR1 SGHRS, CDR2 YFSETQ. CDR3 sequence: CASSSPGTDYEQYF. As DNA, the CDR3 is TGCGCCAGCAGCTCCCCCGGGACAGATTACGAGCAGTACTTC.

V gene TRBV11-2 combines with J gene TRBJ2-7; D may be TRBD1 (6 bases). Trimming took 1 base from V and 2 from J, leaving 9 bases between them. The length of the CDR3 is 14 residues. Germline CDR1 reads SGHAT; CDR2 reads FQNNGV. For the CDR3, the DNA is TGTGCCAGCAGCTTAGGGGGACACGCCTACGAGCAGTACTTC. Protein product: CASSLGGHAYEQYF.

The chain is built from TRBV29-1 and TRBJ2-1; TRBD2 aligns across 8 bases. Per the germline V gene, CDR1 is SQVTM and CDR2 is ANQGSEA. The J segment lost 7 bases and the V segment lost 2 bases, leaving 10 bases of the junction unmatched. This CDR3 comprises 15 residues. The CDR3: CSVELRAGVANEQFF. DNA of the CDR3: TGCAGCGTTGAACTCCGAGCGGGAGTAGCAAATGAGCAGTTCTTC.

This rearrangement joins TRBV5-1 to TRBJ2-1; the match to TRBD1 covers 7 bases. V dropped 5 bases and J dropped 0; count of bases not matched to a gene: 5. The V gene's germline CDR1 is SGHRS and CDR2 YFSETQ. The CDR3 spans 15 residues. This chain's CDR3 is CASRGAGGSYNEQFF. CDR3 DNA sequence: TGCGCCAGCAGGGGGGCAGGGGGCTCCTACAATGAGCAGTTCTTC.

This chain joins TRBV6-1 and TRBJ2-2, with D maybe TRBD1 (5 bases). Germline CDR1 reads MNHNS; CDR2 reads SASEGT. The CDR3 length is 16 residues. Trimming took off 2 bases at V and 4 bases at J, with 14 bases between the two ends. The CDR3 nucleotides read TGTGCCAGCAGTGAAAGGGCAGGGATGGCCACCGGGGAGCTGTTTTTT. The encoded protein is CASSERAGMATGELFF.

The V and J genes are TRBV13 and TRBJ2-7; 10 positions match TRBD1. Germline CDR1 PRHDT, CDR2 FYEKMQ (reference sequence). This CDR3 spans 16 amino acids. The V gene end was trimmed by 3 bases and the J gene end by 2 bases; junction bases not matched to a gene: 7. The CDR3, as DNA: TGTGCCAGCAGCTTGGCCGGGACAGGGGAGGCCTACGAGCAGTACTTC. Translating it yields CASSLAGTGEAYEQYF.

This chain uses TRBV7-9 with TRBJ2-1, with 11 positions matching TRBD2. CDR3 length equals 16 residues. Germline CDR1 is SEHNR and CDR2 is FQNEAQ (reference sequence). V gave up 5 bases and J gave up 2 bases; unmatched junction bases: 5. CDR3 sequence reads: CASSPRTSGPYNEQFF. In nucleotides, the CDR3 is TGTGCCAGCAGCCCTCGGACTAGCGGGCCCTACAATGAGCAGTTCTTC.

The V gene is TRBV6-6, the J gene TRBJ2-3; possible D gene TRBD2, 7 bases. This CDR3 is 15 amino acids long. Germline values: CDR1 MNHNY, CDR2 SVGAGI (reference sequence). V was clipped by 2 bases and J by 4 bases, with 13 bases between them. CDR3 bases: TGTGCCAGCAGTTACGTTACAGGGAGGGCAGATACGCAGTATTTT. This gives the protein CASSYVTGRADTQYF.

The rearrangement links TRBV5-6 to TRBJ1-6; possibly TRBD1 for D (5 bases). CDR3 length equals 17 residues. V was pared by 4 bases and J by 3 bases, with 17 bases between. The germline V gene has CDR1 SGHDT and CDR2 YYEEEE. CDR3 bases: TGTGCCAGCAGCCCTTGGGGCAGGGCGGGCTATAATTCACCCCTCCACTTT. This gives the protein CASSPWGRAGYNSPLHF.